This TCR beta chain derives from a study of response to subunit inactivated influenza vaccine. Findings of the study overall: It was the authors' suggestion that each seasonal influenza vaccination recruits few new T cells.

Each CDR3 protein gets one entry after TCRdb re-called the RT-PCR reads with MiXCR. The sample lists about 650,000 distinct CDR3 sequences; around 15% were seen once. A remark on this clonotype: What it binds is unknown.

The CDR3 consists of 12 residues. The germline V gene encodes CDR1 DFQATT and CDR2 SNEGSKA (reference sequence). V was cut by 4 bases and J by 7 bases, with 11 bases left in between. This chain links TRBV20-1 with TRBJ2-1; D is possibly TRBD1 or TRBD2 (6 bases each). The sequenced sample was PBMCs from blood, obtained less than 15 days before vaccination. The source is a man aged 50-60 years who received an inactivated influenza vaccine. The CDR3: CSAMRGRNEQFF. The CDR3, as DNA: TGCAGTGCTATGAGGGGGAGGAATGAGCAGTTCTTC.